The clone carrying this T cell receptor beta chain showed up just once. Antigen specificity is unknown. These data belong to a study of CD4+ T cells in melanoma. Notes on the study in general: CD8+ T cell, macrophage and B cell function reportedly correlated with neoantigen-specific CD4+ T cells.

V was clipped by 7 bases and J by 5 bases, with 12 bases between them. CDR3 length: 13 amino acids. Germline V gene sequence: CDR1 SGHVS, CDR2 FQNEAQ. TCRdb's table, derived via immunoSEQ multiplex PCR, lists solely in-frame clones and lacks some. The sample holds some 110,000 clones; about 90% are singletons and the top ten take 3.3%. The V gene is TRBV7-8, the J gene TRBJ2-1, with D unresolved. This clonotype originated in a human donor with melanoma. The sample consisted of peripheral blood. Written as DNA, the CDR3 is TGTGCCAGCAACCTTTACAGAAACAATGAGCAGTTCTTC. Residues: CASNLYRNNEQFF.